This TCR beta chain is from a study of OX40 agonist ivuxolimab in advanced cancers. Study summary: The patients got ivuxolimab, which is an agonistic anti-OX40 (CD134) antibody. Eligibility rules accepted prior anti-PD-1, anti-PD-L1 or anti-CTLA-4 therapy, and 30% to 40% had some. A partial response was reached by three patients: one with hepatocellular carcinoma and two with cutaneous melanoma.

Clones were read by immunoSEQ multiplex PCR, and TCRdb kept only the in-frame ones, dropping some. The data show thousands of clones, 70% to 80% seen once. Whole-study findings and limits: With doses of 0.1 to 3.0 mg/kg, CD4+ and CD8+ blood T cells had undergone clonal expansion by week 6.

As regards this clone: What it binds is unknown.

V trimming: 5 bases; J trimming: 6 bases; junction bases outside the gene matches: 9. CDR3 size: 15 residues. CDR1 is MNHEY and CDR2 is SMNVEV in the germline V gene (reference sequence). The source of this sequence is an adult with an advanced solid tumor such as melanoma, head and neck, liver or kidney cancer. The genes are TRBV27 and TRBJ2-3; 9 positions match TRBD2. Material: CD4+ or CD8+ T cells sorted from blood, obtained in a trial of the OX40 agonist ivuxolimab. This chain's CDR3 is CASSRGTSNWDTQYF. The CDR3 DNA is TGTGCCAGCAGTCGCGGGACTAGCAATTGGGATACGCAGTATTTT.